These T cell receptor beta chains were read from a single sample in a study of blood T cell repertoires in COVID-19. Only in-frame clones appear in the TCRdb table, and some are missing; sequencing was by immunoSEQ multiplex PCR. The data hold fewer than 40,000 clones, with 75% to 85% observed a single time. The sample consisted of peripheral blood. The receptors stem from a human donor in a cohort sampled during active COVID-19. The CDR3 runs from the conserved cysteine through the conserved F or W. The D gene is left open where the match is weak. Some rows have no size entry. The others give once, few or many, or a class for an expanded clone.

clone_size	j_call	v_call	d_call	cdr3_nt	cdr3_aa
few	TRBJ1-1	TRBV30	NA	TGTGCCTGGATGGGTGCGGGGAACACTGAAGCTTTCTTT	CAWMGAGNTEAFF
NA	TRBJ2-5	TRBV5-1	TRBD1	TGCGCCAGCAGACCCGGGACAGGGGGCGTCGGAGAGACCCAGTACTTC	CASRPGTGGVGETQYF
NA	TRBJ2-5	TRBV29-1	NA	TGCAGCGTTATTGGCCTTGGTGAGACCCAGTACTTC	CSVIGLGETQYF
few	TRBJ2-3	TRBV11-2	NA	TGTGCCAGCAGCTCCCCGGGACACCCGCGGGATACGCAGTATTTT	CASSSPGHPRDTQYF
NA	TRBJ2-1	TRBV19	NA	TGTGCCAGTAGTAAACAGGGAAACTCCTACAATGAGCAGTTCTTC	CASSKQGNSYNEQFF
NA	TRBJ1-1	TRBV2	NA	TGTGCCAGCTCGCCCCTAACTGAAGCTTTCTTT	CASSPLTEAFF
NA	TRBJ1-2	TRBV4-3	NA	TGCGCCAGCAGCCAAAGTTATGCGGACAACAAATGGGGCGGCTACACCTTC	CASSQSYADNKWGGYTF
once	TRBJ2-3	TRBV24-1	TRBD1	TGTGCCACCAGTGACCGGGACAGGGGCACAGATACACAGTATTTT	CATSDRDRGTDTQYF
NA	TRBJ1-1	TRBV11-2	NA	TGTGCCAGCAGCTTGGGGCAGACTGAAGCTTTCTTT	CASSLGQTEAFF
once	TRBJ1-1	TRBV6-2/TRBV6-3	NA	TGTGCCAGCAGTTATTTTTTGAGGACTGAAGCTTTCTTT	CASSYFLRTEAFF
NA	TRBJ1-1	TRBV19	TRBD1	TGTGCCAGTAGTATAGATCCGACAGGGGTATTCACTGAAGCTTTCTTT	CASSIDPTGVFTEAFF
NA	TRBJ2-5	TRBV4-3	TRBD1	TGCGCCAGCAGCCCGACAGGGCCAGAGACCCAGTACTTC	CASSPTGPETQYF
NA	TRBJ2-2	TRBV7-2	NA	TGTGCCAGCAGCCCCTTCTCCGGGGAGCTGTTTTTT	CASSPFSGELFF
NA	TRBJ2-1	TRBV5-8	TRBD1	TGTGCCAGCAGGGTCACAGGGGTAAATGAGCAGTTCTTC	CASRVTGVNEQFF
NA	TRBJ1-4	TRBV2	NA	TGTGCCAGCAGTTCCGGGACACCACCCGAAAAACTGTTTTTT	CASSSGTPPEKLFF
NA	TRBJ2-3	TRBV25-1	TRBD1	TGTGCCAGCAGTGAACTTGGACAGGGAACAGATACGCAGTATTTT	CASSELGQGTDTQYF
NA	TRBJ1-1	TRBV6-5	NA	TGTGCCAGCAGTCCCCTGGACAGGAACACTGAAGCTTTCTTT	CASSPLDRNTEAFF
NA	TRBJ2-4	TRBV7-8	TRBD2	TGTGCCAGCAGCTTATTAGGAAGCGGGGGTAACATAGCCAAAAACATTCAGTACTTC	CASSLLGSGGNIAKNIQYF
few	TRBJ2-3	TRBV15	TRBD1	TGTGCCACCAGCGGACAGGGGTTAGGTAGGGATACGCAGTATTTT	CATSGQGLGRDTQYF
NA	TRBJ2-7	TRBV7-2	TRBD1	TGTGCCAGCAGCCCTCTCGGACAGGGAGTGGGCGAGCAGTACTTC	CASSPLGQGVGEQYF
NA	TRBJ1-1	TRBV2	NA	TGTGCCAGCATGGGCTTGGCCGACACTGAAGCTTTCTTT	CASMGLADTEAFF
NA	TRBJ2-7	TRBV6-2/TRBV6-3	TRBD2	TGTGCCAGCAGTACCCGGCTAGCGGGAGGCGAGCAGTACTTC	CASSTRLAGGEQYF
NA	TRBJ1-4	TRBV18	TRBD1	TGTGCCAGCTCACCGGGACAGGGGTATGAAAAACTGTTTTTT	CASSPGQGYEKLFF
NA	TRBJ2-3	TRBV3-1/TRBV3-2	NA	TGTGCCAGCAGCCCAGTCCGGCGGACTATCGGGTTAGAGGCAGATACGCAGTATTTT	CASSPVRRTIGLEADTQYF
NA	TRBJ2-1	TRBV24-1	TRBD2	TGTGCCACCAGTGATTCCGCCAGAGCGGGGGTATACAATGAGCAGTTCTTC	CATSDSARAGVYNEQFF
NA	TRBJ2-3	TRBV5-5	NA	TGTGCCAGCAGCTTGGTTTTTGATCCTAGCGTAGATACGCAGTATTTT	CASSLVFDPSVDTQYF
NA	TRBJ2-5	TRBV18	NA	TGTGCCAGCTCACCCCCAGGGGAAGAGACCCAGTACTTC	CASSPPGEETQYF
NA	TRBJ1-2	TRBV11-2	NA	TGTGCCAGCAGCTTCGAGCTAAACTATGGCTACACCTTC	CASSFELNYGYTF
NA	TRBJ2-7	TRBV2	NA	TGTGCCAGCAATCCGACAGGCGCCTACGAGCAGTACTTC	CASNPTGAYEQYF
NA	TRBJ2-1	TRBV5-1	NA	TGCGCCAGCAGCTCGACAGGTGACACCTACAATGAGCAGTTCTTC	CASSSTGDTYNEQFF
NA	TRBJ2-3	TRBV9	TRBD2	TGTGCCAGCAGCGCCCCCGGGGGGGGGAGGACAGATACGCAGTATTTT	CASSAPGGGRTDTQYF
NA	TRBJ2-7	TRBV5-8	NA	TGTGCCAGCAGCCAGGACGCCTTCGGGGGCGAGCAGTACTTC	CASSQDAFGGEQYF
NA	TRBJ2-3	TRBV5-5	NA	TGTGCCAGCAGAGTGGCGGGACAGTTGATTAGCACAGATACGCAGTATTTT	CASRVAGQLISTDTQYF